A single sample gave rise to the 27 T cell receptor beta chains below, sequenced in a study of T cells after yellow fever vaccination. Using its own MiXCR run on the 5' RACE reads, TCRdb lists one record per CDR3 protein. The profile shows 50,000 or so distinct CDR3 sequences, about 7.4% of them singletons. Material: CD8+ T cells sorted from PBMCs, obtained less than 16 days after the first yellow fever vaccination. Receptors originate from a man aged 18 to 30 who received the YFV17D yellow fever vaccine.

The chain links TRBV6-1 to TRBJ1-5; no clear D gene. Per the germline V gene, CDR1 is MNHNS and CDR2 is SASEGT. This CDR3 spans 11 amino acids. V gave up 4 bases and J gave up 11 bases, with 9 bases separating them. This CDR3 is CASSVSSTQHF. Here the CDR3 DNA reads TGTGCCAGCAGTGTTTCCAGTACCCAGCATTTT.

This clonotype has only a few counts. With a much larger clone just one base away, this may be a read error. This CDR3 reads CACSSTSGPTLTKVGELFF. DNA of the CDR3: TGTGCCTGCAGTTCCACATCCGGACCAACCCTAACTAAAGTCGGGGAGCTGTTTTTT. The rearrangement joins TRBV12-3 or TRBV12-4 to TRBJ2-2; no clear D. The CDR3 loop spans 19 amino acids.

This clonotype was counted ten times or more. This chain connects TRBV7-6 to TRBJ2-1; 8 positions match TRBD1. Germline trimming cut 5 bases from V and 6 bases from J; bases unmatched to any gene: 3. The CDR3 is 13 residues long. CDR1 is SGHVS and CDR2 is FNYEAQ in the germline V gene. CDR3 bases: TGTGCCAGCAGCGAGGGACAGGTCAATGAGCAGTTCTTC. It yields the protein CASSEGQVNEQFF. Supplemented by reference TRBV7-6 and TRBJ2-1, the full variable domain reads GAGVSQSPRYKVTKRGQDVALRCDPISGHVSLYWYRQALGQGPEFLTYFNYEAQQDKSGLPNDRFSAERPEGSISTLTIQRTEQRDSAMYRCASSEGQVNEQFFGPGTRLTVL.

A remark on this clonotype: A read error is possible here, since a much larger clone lies one base away. The chain carries TRBV5-1 and TRBJ2-7, with TRBD2 identical over 8 bases. The germline CDR1 and CDR2 sequences are SGHRS and YFSETQ. The length of the CDR3 is 13 residues. J was trimmed by 5 bases and V by 7 bases; bases with no gene match: 8. This CDR3 reads CASRPSGGDEQYV. The CDR3 nucleotides read TGCGCCAGCCGCCCAAGCGGGGGCGACGAGCAGTACGTC.

This clonotype was observed at least ten times. The chain is built from TRBV12-3 or TRBV12-4 and TRBJ2-2, with 10 bases aligning to TRBD1. The V segment lost 6 bases and the J segment 4 bases; nucleotides outside the gene matches: 2. The CDR3 is made up of 14 amino acids. The DNA for the CDR3 is TGTGCCAGCAGCCGGACAGGGGGCACCGGGGAGCTGTTTTTT. It yields the protein CASSRTGGTGELFF.

This clonotype was observed at least ten times. The chain is built from TRBV27 and TRBJ1-3; possibly TRBD1 for D (5 bases). In germline, CDR1 is MNHEY, CDR2 SMNVEV (reference sequence). V lost 0 bases, J lost 3 bases, and 6 bases lay in between. CDR3 length: 14 residues. In DNA, the CDR3 is TGTGCCAGCAGTTTATCGGGGCTTGGAAACACCATATATTTT. As protein: CASSLSGLGNTIYF.

This clonotype was detected many times. The chain carries TRBV7-9 and TRBJ2-7; tentatively, D is TRBD2 (7 bases). The V gene's germline CDR1 is SEHNR and CDR2 FQNEAQ (reference sequence). Trimming took off 0 bases at V and 2 bases at J, with 14 bases between the two ends. CDR3 length equals 16 residues. As DNA, the CDR3 is TGTGCCAGCAGCTTAGCGCGGGGGCAGGCCCCCTACGAGCAGTACTTC. This sequence encodes CASSLARGQAPYEQYF.

Many counts were recorded for this clonotype. This sequence joins TRBV12-3 or TRBV12-4 and TRBJ1-4; the D is unclear. The CDR3 totals 21 residues. The V gene lost 3 bases and the J gene lost 4 bases, with 30 bases spanning the gap. DNA for the CDR3: TGTGCCAGCAGTTTCCGACCCCCAGGCACCCGCAGCGTAAGGAGTAATGAAAAACTGTTTTTT. This codes for CASSFRPPGTRSVRSNEKLFF.

Comment on this clonotype: The junction and the germline gene differ at one end; a read error may be behind it. The chain links TRBV5-1 to TRBJ1-1; 7 nucleotides line up with TRBD1. Germline CDR1 SGHRS, CDR2 YFSETQ. This CDR3 comprises 18 residues. CDR3 in DNA: TGCGCCAGCATCTTGGAGGTTCTGACAGGGACTTTGAACACTGAAGCTTTCTTT. Its protein is CASILEVLTGTLNTEAFF.

The sample holds many counts of this clonotype. The chain carries TRBV16 and TRBJ1-1; weak D call: TRBD1 (5 bases). The V end lost 8 bases, the J end lost 2 bases, and 15 bases lay between the germline ends. Germline values: CDR1 KGHSY, CDR2 FQNENV. The CDR3 covers 14 residues. The CDR3 loop reads CASGWGTFNTEAFF. The CDR3 DNA is TGTGCCAGCGGGTGGGGGACCTTCAACACTGAAGCTTTCTTT.

This clonotype has at least ten counts. The chain couples TRBV27 to TRBJ2-5, with TRBD2 matching over 11 bases. The germline V gene has CDR1 MNHEY and CDR2 SMNVEV (reference sequence). CDR3 length: 16 amino acids. The junction had 6 bases not matched to a gene; V was cut back by 2 bases and J by 4 bases. As DNA, the CDR3 is TGTGCCAGCAGTTTAGTAGCGGGGGGGCATCCAGAGACCCAGTACTTC. It encodes CASSLVAGGHPETQYF.

This chain connects TRBV29-1 to TRBJ1-2; no reliable D call. The germline V and J ends were trimmed by 3 bases and 5 bases, with 13 bases remaining between them. Germline CDR1 is SQVTM and CDR2 is ANQGSEA. The CDR3 spans 13 residues. CDR3 nucleotide sequence: TGCAGCGTTGAGCATATTGGAGGATATGGCTACACCTTC. As protein: CSVEHIGGYGYTF.

This clonotype was observed many times. One end of the junction is discordant with germline, which a read error may explain. This rearrangement joins TRBV4-1 to TRBJ1-1, with D maybe TRBD1 (6 bases). The CDR3 spans 19 residues. Germline CDR1 reads MGHRA; CDR2 reads YSYEKL. The CDR3, as DNA: TGCGCCAGCAGCGAAGAAGGGGGGTACATGGGCAGGGGATACACTGAAGCTTTCTTT. It is translated as CASSEEGGYMGRGYTEAFF.

This clonotype was seen many times. The chain has TRBV5-4 and TRBJ1-2; TRBD1 might be the D (6 bases). V was clipped by 4 bases and J by 3 bases, with 7 bases between them. The germline CDR1 and CDR2 sequences are SGHNT and YYREEE (reference sequence). The CDR3 extends over 12 amino acids. The CDR3 DNA follows: TGTGCCAGCAGCCGGACAGACTATGGCTACACCTTC. Its translation is CASSRTDYGYTF.

This sequence joins TRBV5-4 and TRBJ1-1; D remains unclear. Trimming left V 5 bases short and J 0 bases short, with 8 bases between. Germline V lookup: CDR1 SGHNT, CDR2 YYREEE (reference sequence). This CDR3 has 13 residues. CDR3 sequence: CASRQKLNTEAFF. The DNA for the CDR3 is TGTGCCAGCAGACAGAAATTGAACACTGAAGCTTTCTTT.

There are a few counts of this clonotype. This chain connects TRBV19 to TRBJ2-3, with 8 nucleotides matching TRBD2. V trimming: 8 bases; J trimming: 3 bases; junction bases outside the gene matches: 4. Per the germline V gene, CDR1 is LNHDA and CDR2 is SQIVND (reference sequence). CDR3 length equals 13 residues. CDR3 protein: CASREGGTDTQYF. For the CDR3, the DNA is TGTGCCAGTCGGGAGGGCGGGACAGATACGCAGTATTTT.

This clonotype was counted at least ten times. The chain employs TRBV12-3 or TRBV12-4 and TRBJ2-5; D is uncertain. This CDR3 contains 13 residues. Trimming stripped 6 bases from V and 2 bases from J, with 10 bases between. The CDR3 here is CASRAKDQETQYF. The CDR3 bases are TGTGCCAGCAGAGCTAAGGATCAAGAGACCCAGTACTTC.

This clonotype was detected only once. A read error may explain this, as a much larger clone is one base away. The V call is TRBV7-9, the J call TRBJ1-1, with D maybe TRBD1 (5 bases). The CDR3 is 15 residues long. Germline-derived CDR1 and CDR2 are SEHNR and FQNEAQ (reference sequence). The CDR3 here is CASSFPGPSNAEAFF. The CDR3 DNA is TGTGCCAGCAGCTTTCCGGGACCGTCGAACGCTGAAGCTTTCTTT.

This clonotype has just a few counts. The chain carries TRBV29-1 and TRBJ2-1, with no clear D. The CDR3 length is 11 residues. V was clipped by 5 bases and J by 9 bases, with 11 bases between them. The germline V gene encodes CDR1 SQVTM and CDR2 ANQGSEA. The CDR3 is CSVTLFGEQFF. Here the CDR3 DNA reads TGCAGCGTTACCCTTTTTGGTGAGCAGTTCTTC.

This clonotype was recorded many times. This chain connects TRBV29-1 to TRBJ2-3, with D perhaps matching TRBD1 (5 bases). This CDR3 is 13 amino acids long. Germline CDR1 and CDR2: SQVTM and ANQGSEA. V lost 6 bases and J lost 6, with 16 bases in between. The CDR3 DNA follows: TGCAGCGTGAATCAGGGCCACCCTGATACGCAGTATTTT. It is translated as CSVNQGHPDTQYF.

The rearrangement links TRBV20-1 to TRBJ2-1, with TRBD1 identical over 10 bases. The CDR3 is 14 amino acids. J was trimmed by 5 bases and V by 4 bases; bases with no gene match: 5. In germline, CDR1 is DFQATT, CDR2 SNEGSKA (reference sequence). The CDR3 DNA sequence: TGCAGTGCTATAGGGACAGGGGAACACAATGAGCAGTTCTTC. Translating it yields CSAIGTGEHNEQFF.

In its sample, this clonotype was seen many times. The V and J genes are TRBV12-3 or TRBV12-4 and TRBJ2-5; 8 positions match TRBD1. Unmatched junction bases numbered 8, after V lost 3 bases and J lost 5 bases. This CDR3 is 15 amino acids long. CDR3 protein: CASSFLGQGWETQYF. The CDR3 nucleotides are TGTGCCAGCAGTTTCCTCGGACAGGGTTGGGAGACCCAGTACTTC.

Ten or more counts support this clonotype. J is TRBJ1-1 and V is TRBV6-1; no clear D. Germline V gene lookup returns CDR1 MNHNS and CDR2 SASEGT. CDR3 length: 15 amino acids. V was cut by 6 bases and J by 1 base, with 15 bases left in between. CDR3 in amino acids: CASSPVRVSNTEAFF. The CDR3, as DNA: TGTGCCAGCAGCCCAGTGAGGGTCTCGAACACTGAAGCTTTCTTT.

This clonotype occurred many times. V and J are TRBV25-1 and TRBJ2-5; D could derive from TRBD1 or TRBD2 (5 bases each). Per the germline V gene, CDR1 is MGHDK and CDR2 is SYGVNS. CDR3 length equals 14 residues. V was pared by 4 bases and J by 5 bases, with 14 bases between. The chain's CDR3 is CASSGRDQGETQYF. Written as DNA, the CDR3 is TGTGCCAGCAGTGGTCGGGACCAAGGGGAGACCCAGTACTTC.

This clonotype was detected many times. This chain links TRBV25-1 with TRBJ2-1; D is undetermined. The CDR3 sequence is 11 residues long. V lost 8 bases and J 15 bases, leaving 17 bases between the germline ends. Germline V lookup: CDR1 MGHDK, CDR2 SYGVNS. The CDR3 region is CASESSGPRFF. The CDR3, as DNA: TGTGCCAGCGAATCCTCAGGACCCCGGTTCTTC.

This clonotype showed up many times. The chain combines TRBV6-5 with TRBJ2-3, with D possibly being TRBD2 (5 bases). V lost 2 bases to trimming and J lost 3 bases, with 6 bases between them. CDR1 and CDR2 from the germline V gene are MNHEY and SVGAGI. This CDR3 contains 13 residues. The CDR3, as DNA: TGTGCCAGCAGTTACACGGGGACAGATACGCAGTATTTT. Translation: CASSYTGTDTQYF.

This clonotype was detected only a few times. The V call is TRBV20-1, the J call TRBJ2-1, with 7 bases identical to TRBD2. The V segment lost 5 bases and the J segment 8 bases; nucleotides outside the gene matches: 9. Germline V CDR1 and CDR2: DFQATT, SNEGSKA (reference sequence). This CDR3 has 13 residues. The CDR3 here is CSAQSGTGYEQFF. The CDR3, as DNA: TGCAGTGCTCAAAGCGGGACCGGCTATGAGCAGTTCTTC.